Following are 28 T cell receptor beta chains from one sample sequenced in a study of PD-1 blockade in mismatch repair-deficient tumors. This table comes from immunoSEQ multiplex PCR, and its TCRdb copy is limited to in-frame clones, with some not included. Found here are roughly 110,000 clones, more than 60% of them singletons; the top ten hold 4.7%. Sequencing used peripheral blood, obtained 60 weeks after starting pembrolizumab. These receptor sequences come from an adult with mismatch repair-deficient cancer.

This chain joins TRBV5-1 and TRBJ1-1; D unresolved. Germline V gene lookup returns CDR1 SGHRS and CDR2 YFSETQ. CDR3 size: 14 residues. Trimming left V 0 bases short and J 0 bases short, with 6 bases between. The CDR3, as DNA: TGCGCCAGCAGCTTGGTCGTCATGAACACTGAAGCTTTCTTT. Its protein product is CASSLVVMNTEAFF.

This clone was observed a single time. The genes are TRBV5-1 and TRBJ1-3; no clear D gene. Germline V gives CDR1 SGHRS, CDR2 YFSETQ. The CDR3 covers 13 residues. Trimming left V 5 bases short and J 4 bases short, with 10 bases between. CDR3 bases: TGCGCCAGCAGATATGGCGTCGGAAACACCATATATTTT. Translating gives CASRYGVGNTIYF.

The chain joins TRBV7-3 to TRBJ2-4; D may be TRBD2 (5 bases). V lost 4 bases and J 5 bases, leaving 15 bases between the germline ends. The CDR3 covers 15 residues. In germline, CDR1 is SGHTA, CDR2 FQGTGA. The CDR3 sequence: CASSSDSRSQNIQYF. Written as DNA, the CDR3 is TGTGCCAGCAGCTCGGACTCCCGCAGTCAAAACATTCAGTACTTC.

Here the CDR3 reads CAWSRGTSGSYEQYF. In DNA form, the CDR3 reads TGTGCCTGGAGTCGCGGGACTAGCGGCTCCTACGAGCAGTACTTC. This chain links TRBV30 with TRBJ2-7; TRBD2 aligns across 11 bases. The CDR3 loop spans 15 amino acids. V shed 2 bases and J 0 bases; nucleotides not matched to a gene: 3. Germline values: CDR1 GTSNPN, CDR2 SVGIG (reference sequence).

The V call is TRBV7-9, the J call TRBJ1-4, with D maybe TRBD1 (5 bases). This CDR3 has 17 amino acids. Deletions cut 5 bases from V and 1 base from J, with 17 bases between. Germline CDR1 is SEHNR and CDR2 is FQNEAQ (reference sequence). This CDR3 reads CASSPRRGAGTNEKLFF. The DNA of the CDR3 is TGTGCCAGCAGCCCCCGGCGCGGGGCGGGAACTAATGAAAAACTGTTTTTT.

J is TRBJ1-2 and V is TRBV6-5; 8 positions match TRBD1. CDR3 length equals 15 residues. V dropped 0 bases and J dropped 6; count of bases not matched to a gene: 6. Germline V gene sequence: CDR1 MNHEY, CDR2 SVGAGI. CDR3 region: CASSYSRDRSHGYTF. The CDR3 coding sequence is TGTGCCAGCAGTTACTCTCGGGACAGGTCGCATGGCTACACCTTC.

The rearrangement links TRBV5-1 to TRBJ1-1; possible D gene TRBD1, 5 bases. CDR1 and CDR2 (germline): SGHRS, YFSETQ. The CDR3 runs 15 residues. V lost 0 bases and J 4 bases, leaving 13 bases between the germline ends. As DNA, the CDR3 is TGCGCCAGCAGCTTGGAGAGGGGAAGAAGCACTGAAGCTTTCTTT. It yields the protein CASSLERGRSTEAFF.

In this sample, this clone turned up once. The chain is built from TRBV30 and TRBJ1-1; D not resolved. Trimming stripped 0 bases from V and 7 bases from J, with 9 bases between. Germline CDR1 is GTSNPN and CDR2 is SVGIG (reference sequence). The CDR3 extends over 12 amino acids. Written as DNA, the CDR3 is TGTGCCTGGAGTGTCGGCCAGCTTGAAGCTTTCTTT. Residues: CAWSVGQLEAFF.

The V and J genes are TRBV7-2 and TRBJ2-3; D not certain. Germline loops: CDR1 SGHTA, CDR2 FQGNSA. This CDR3 is 12 amino acids long. V gave up 0 bases and J gave up 7 bases, with 5 bases separating them. The CDR3 sequence is CASSLASYTQYF. CDR3 in DNA: TGTGCCAGCAGCTTAGCCTCCTATACGCAGTATTTT.

This chain joins TRBV5-1 and TRBJ2-3, with D perhaps given as TRBD1 or TRBD2 (5 bases each). CDR1 and CDR2 from the germline V gene are SGHRS and YFSETQ. The CDR3 is made up of 14 amino acids. V lost 0 bases to trimming and J lost 5 bases, with 10 bases between them. CDR3 residues: CASSLGRGGDTQYF. CDR3 sequence (DNA): TGCGCCAGCAGCTTGGGACGGGGCGGAGATACGCAGTATTTT.

V is TRBV11-3 and J is TRBJ2-2; D might be TRBD2 (6 bases). The V gene's germline CDR1 is SGHNT and CDR2 YENEEA. CDR3 length: 14 amino acids. Trimming stripped 2 bases from V and 7 bases from J, with 11 bases between. CDR3: CASSLFSEGGELFF. CDR3 in DNA: TGTGCCAGCAGCTTATTCTCGGAGGGCGGGGAGCTGTTTTTT.

The chain is built from TRBV7-2 and TRBJ1-1, with 9 bases matching TRBD1. The CDR3 contains 14 residues. CDR1 is SGHTA and CDR2 is FQGNSA in the germline V gene. With V trimmed by 3 bases and J by 5 bases, 4 bases remained unmatched. The CDR3 coding sequence is TGTGCCAGCAGCTTTGGACAGGGGAGGACTGAAGCTTTCTTT. It specifies CASSFGQGRTEAFF.

This sequence joins TRBV30 and TRBJ1-4, with D possibly being TRBD1 (6 bases). Germline loops: CDR1 GTSNPN, CDR2 SVGIG (reference sequence). CDR3 length: 16 residues. V was clipped by 0 bases and J by 15 bases, with 26 bases between them. In DNA, the CDR3 is TGTGCCTGGAGTGTACCAATGGGGGGCCCAATGGATTTGGTGTTTTTT. Protein sequence: CAWSVPMGGPMDLVFF.

The chain employs TRBV19 and TRBJ2-1; 7 positions agree with TRBD2. V shed 3 bases and J 2 bases; nucleotides not matched to a gene: 4. The V gene's germline CDR1 is LNHDA and CDR2 SQIVND (reference sequence). The CDR3 is 15 amino acids. CDR3 loop: CASSIGSGPYNEQFF. CDR3 nucleotide sequence: TGTGCCAGTAGTATTGGTAGCGGGCCCTACAATGAGCAGTTCTTC.

V gene TRBV28 combines with J gene TRBJ1-5; TRBD1 is a possible D gene (6 bases). Trimming removed 6 bases from V and 2 bases from J, with 17 bases in between. CDR3 length: 16 residues. Looked up from germline, CDR1 is MDHEN and CDR2 is SYDVKM. CDR3 sequence: CASSHGGGFGNQPQHF. CDR3 sequence (DNA): TGTGCCAGCAGCCATGGGGGGGGCTTCGGCAATCAGCCCCAGCATTTT.

The rearrangement joins TRBV30 to TRBJ2-7; 7 bases are shared with TRBD2. After removal of 5 bases from V and 5 bases from J, the junction contained 9 bases not matched to a gene. Per the germline V gene, CDR1 is GTSNPN and CDR2 is SVGIG (reference sequence). The CDR3 contains 13 residues. The CDR3 region is CAWGRESLDEQYF. CDR3 coding DNA: TGTGCCTGGGGGCGGGAGTCTCTTGACGAGCAGTACTTC.

The J gene is TRBJ2-1, the V gene TRBV5-4, with D perhaps given as TRBD1 or TRBD2 (5 bases each). This CDR3 is 19 amino acids long. CDR1 is SGHNT and CDR2 is YYREEE in the germline V gene (reference sequence). V was trimmed by 3 bases and J by 2 bases, leaving 24 bases between them. CDR3 region: CASSSRVVRSSGTYNEQFF. CDR3 nucleotides: TGTGCCAGCAGCTCCAGGGTAGTTCGGAGTTCGGGAACCTACAATGAGCAGTTCTTC.

On this clone: The junction differs from germline at one of its ends, possibly a read error. The J gene is TRBJ2-5, the V gene TRBV7-7, with TRBD1 matching 7 bases. The CDR3 runs to 16 residues. Germline V gene lookup returns CDR1 SSHAT and CDR2 FNYEAQ (reference sequence). CDR3 DNA sequence: TGTGCTAGCAGCTTAAGGCGGCAGGGGGAGAGGGAGACCCAGTACTTC. Its protein is CASSLRRQGERETQYF.

The count of this clone is one. This chain uses TRBV27 with TRBJ1-2; TRBD1 matches 8 bases. The CDR3 extends over 15 amino acids. V shed 5 bases and J 5 bases; nucleotides not matched to a gene: 10. Germline assignment: CDR1 MNHEY and CDR2 SMNVEV (reference sequence). The CDR3 loop reads CASSPNPQGAYGYTF. The CDR3 DNA sequence: TGTGCCAGCAGTCCCAACCCCCAGGGGGCATATGGCTACACCTTC.

The chain joins TRBV7-6 to TRBJ1-1; tentatively, D is TRBD1 (5 bases). Between the trimmed V and J ends, which lost 5 bases and 1 base, there was a span of 11 bases. Germline CDR1 is SGHVS and CDR2 is FNYEAQ. The length of the CDR3 is 14 residues. CDR3 in amino acids: CASSLRQRNTEAFF. The DNA of the CDR3 is TGTGCCAGCAGCCTCCGACAGCGGAACACTGAAGCTTTCTTT.

This clone was counted once. The J gene is TRBJ2-7, the V gene TRBV5-4; TRBD2 matches at 10 bases. The J segment lost 3 bases and the V segment lost 0 bases, leaving 3 bases of the junction unmatched. Germline loops: CDR1 SGHNT, CDR2 YYREEE (reference sequence). The CDR3 sequence is 15 residues long. The CDR3 region has the DNA TGTGCCAGCAGCTTGGGAACTAGCGGGAACTACGAGCAGTACTTC. This translates into CASSLGTSGNYEQYF.

The rearrangement joins TRBV2 to TRBJ2-7, with D perhaps matching TRBD2 (6 bases). Trimming took 4 bases from V and 7 from J, leaving 17 bases between them. CDR3 size: 14 residues. Germline values: CDR1 SNHLY, CDR2 FYNNEI. The chain's CDR3 is CASSVWGLGGEQYF. CDR3 sequence (DNA): TGTGCCAGCAGTGTCTGGGGCCTCGGGGGAGAGCAGTACTTC.

The genes are TRBV12-5 and TRBJ2-3; D not resolved. This CDR3 is built from 13 residues. Germline V lookup: CDR1 LGHNT, CDR2 FRNRAP. V lost 3 bases to trimming and J lost 6 bases, with 10 bases between them. The CDR3 reads CASGFQLPDTQYF. The CDR3, as DNA: TGTGCTAGTGGTTTTCAACTACCGGATACGCAGTATTTT.

V gene TRBV20-1 combines with J gene TRBJ1-1; D is undetermined. This CDR3 spans 11 amino acids. Germline V lookup: CDR1 DFQATT, CDR2 SNEGSKA (reference sequence). In DNA form, the CDR3 reads TGCAGCCTGGTAAAGGGCACTGAAGCTTTCTTT. Residues: CSLVKGTEAFF.

This clone is a singleton in its sample. The gene calls are TRBV5-1 and TRBJ2-5, with 7 bases aligning to TRBD2. This CDR3 contains 14 residues. Germline CDR1 SGHRS, CDR2 YFSETQ. V shed 0 bases, J shed 5 bases, and the junction held 4 bases outside the gene matches. In nucleotides, the CDR3 is TGCGCCAGCAGCTTGGGTAGCGGGCGGGAGACCCAGTACTTC. It codes for CASSLGSGRETQYF. Looking up the rest from reference TRBV5-1 and TRBJ2-5 gives the full variable domain: KAGVTQTPRYLIKTRGQQVTLSCSPISGHRSVSWYQQTPGQGLQFLFEYFSETQRNKGNFPGRFSGRQFSNSRSEMNVSTLELGDSALYLCASSLGSGRETQYFGPGTRLLVL.

The chain joins TRBV30 to TRBJ2-1, with TRBD2 matching over 10 bases. CDR3 size: 17 residues. The V gene end was trimmed by 0 bases and the J gene end by 6 bases; junction bases not matched to a gene: 11. Per the germline V gene, CDR1 is GTSNPN and CDR2 is SVGIG (reference sequence). Here the CDR3 DNA reads TGTGCCTGGAGTGTAAAGTGGAGACTAGCGGGTCTCAATGAGCAGTTCTTC. This sequence encodes CAWSVKWRLAGLNEQFF.

The chain has TRBV19 and TRBJ1-5; no clear D gene. Trimming shortened V by 0 bases and J by 6 bases, and 6 bases separated the two germline ends. Per the germline V gene, CDR1 is LNHDA and CDR2 is SQIVND (reference sequence). This CDR3 contains 13 residues. The CDR3 sequence: CASSIDRGQPQHF. The CDR3 DNA sequence: TGTGCCAGTAGTATAGATCGGGGTCAGCCCCAGCATTTT. Full variable domain (rest looked up from reference TRBV19 and TRBJ1-5): DGGITQSPKYLFRKEGQNVTLSCEQNLNHDAMYWYRQDPGQGLRLIYYSQIVNDFQKGDIAEGYSVSREKKESFPLTVTSAQKNPTAFYLCASSIDRGQPQHFGDGTRLSIL.

The CDR3 region is CASNQEGESYEQYF. The CDR3 nucleotides are TGTGCCAGCAACCAGGAGGGGGAGTCCTACGAGCAGTACTTC. The chain joins TRBV11-3 to TRBJ2-7; perhaps D is TRBD1 or TRBD2 (6 bases each). The CDR3 has 14 amino acids. Looked up from germline, CDR1 is SGHNT and CDR2 is YENEEA. V was trimmed by 7 bases and J by 1 base, leaving 14 bases between them.